This T cell receptor beta chain came from a study of T cell responses to AZD1222 COVID-19 vaccine. A note on this clone: What it recognizes is unknown.

Using immunoSEQ multiplex PCR, the repertoire was profiled, and TCRdb retains in-frame clones only, with some absent. Of 150,000 to 200,000 clones listed, around 90% were seen once; the top ten hold about 2.1%. Analyses pooled second doses at about 4 or about 12 weeks. Whole-study results and caveats: Among the donors, most were white British and more were female, and clonal diversity was possibly underestimated. Reportedly, nearly half of unique spike TCRs recognized epitopes outside B.1.351/B.1.1.7 mutations.

Sequenced here: peripheral blood, sampled 28 days after the second AZD1222 dose. The clonotype comes from an adult who received the AZD1222 COVID-19 vaccine.

As DNA, the CDR3 is TGCGCCAGCAGCCAAGTTCGGGGGAGGCGTCCTACCAATGAAAAACTGTTTTTT. As protein: CASSQVRGRRPTNEKLFF. The V and J genes are TRBV4-1 and TRBJ1-4; D perhaps matches TRBD1 (5 bases). Trimming removed 1 base at V and 5 bases at J, with 20 bases between. The V gene's germline CDR1 is MGHRA and CDR2 YSYEKL. The CDR3 runs 18 residues.